Listed below are T cell receptor beta chains from one sample, sequenced in a study of PD-1 blockade in classical Hodgkin lymphoma. Sequenced by immunoSEQ multiplex PCR; TCRdb stores in-frame clones only, minus some. The sample yields 10,000 or so clones, around four fifths seen once. Sequences were derived from CD4+ T cells from blood, sampled before the fourth cycle of nivolumab. These receptors all stem from a human donor with classical Hodgkin lymphoma. CDR3s include the opening cysteine and the closing phenylalanine or tryptophan. A D gene is named only where the DNA matches it firmly. Part of the rows lack a size; the others show once, few, many or a class for expanded clones.

V	D	J	size	CDR3	DNA
TRBV10-3	TRBD2	TRBJ2-2	-	CAIALAGGSGELFF	TGTGCCATCGCTCTAGCGGGAGGGTCCGGGGAGCTGTTTTTT
TRBV14	-	TRBJ2-5	once	CASSQGPGTLETQYF	TGTGCCAGCAGCCAAGGACCCGGGACACTAGAGACCCAGTACTTC
TRBV7-2	-	TRBJ1-2	-	CASSQHGAGLGYGYTF	TGTGCCAGCAGCCAGCATGGGGCGGGGTTGGGCTATGGCTACACCTTC
TRBV18	-	TRBJ2-5	-	CASSPRRVETQYF	TGTGCCAGCTCACCACGCAGGGTGGAGACCCAGTACTTC
TRBV6-6	-	TRBJ2-3	-	CASSYSDITDTQYF	TGTGCCAGCAGTTACTCGGACATCACAGATACGCAGTATTTT
TRBV5-1	TRBD2	TRBJ2-3	-	CASSLRGLGPTDTQYF	TGCGCCAGCAGCCTCCGGGGACTAGGTCCCACAGATACGCAGTATTTT
TRBV5-8	TRBD1	TRBJ2-7	-	CASSVDRDYEQYF	TGTGCCAGCAGCGTGGACAGGGACTACGAGCAGTACTTC
TRBV7-3	-	TRBJ2-1	-	CASSLTPTSYNEQFF	TGTGCCAGCAGCTTAACCCCGACCTCCTACAATGAGCAGTTCTTC
TRBV7-9	TRBD1	TRBJ1-4	-	CASSPQGVSNEKLFF	TGTGCCAGCAGCCCCCAGGGGGTGTCCAATGAAAAACTGTTTTTT
TRBV11-2	TRBD2	TRBJ2-5	-	CASSPLTSGRKQETQYF	TGTGCCAGCAGCCCACTGACTAGCGGGAGGAAGCAAGAGACCCAGTACTTC
TRBV5-1	TRBD1	TRBJ2-7	-	CASSLGTGGSSYEQYF	TGCGCCAGCAGCTTGGGGACAGGGGGATCCTCCTACGAGCAGTACTTC
TRBV7-9	TRBD1	TRBJ1-5	once	CASSLTGQAGQPQHF	TGTGCCAGCAGCTTAACCGGACAGGCCGGTCAGCCCCAGCATTTT
TRBV7-9	TRBD2	TRBJ2-1	-	CASSPGLAGADEQFF	TGTGCCAGCAGCCCGGGACTAGCGGGAGCGGATGAGCAGTTCTTC
TRBV6-6	-	TRBJ1-1	-	CASSSEGVEAFF	TGTGCCAGCAGTTCTGAGGGTGTTGAAGCTTTCTTT
TRBV20-1	-	TRBJ2-2	-	CSAQNTGELFF	TGTAGTGCTCAAAACACCGGGGAGCTGTTTTTT
TRBV7-9	TRBD1	TRBJ1-6	few	CASSLTGDNSPLHF	TGTGCCAGCAGCTTGACAGGGGATAATTCACCCCTCCACTTT
TRBV10-3	TRBD1	TRBJ1-5	-	CAISESGGQGNQPQHF	TGTGCCATCAGTGAGTCAGGGGGACAGGGCAATCAGCCCCAGCATTTT
TRBV7-9	-	TRBJ2-5	-	CASSLTVTQYF	TGTGCCAGCAGCTTAACGGTGACCCAGTACTTC
TRBV18	-	TRBJ2-7	-	CASSPLDRDPQYF	TGTGCCAGCTCACCTCTAGACCGGGACCCGCAGTACTTC
TRBV11-1	TRBD1	TRBJ1-4	once	CASSFGDRGNEKLFF	TGTGCCAGCAGCTTCGGGGACAGGGGCAACGAAAAACTGTTTTTT
TRBV4-2	TRBD1	TRBJ1-1	-	CASSQDEQNRGTEAFF	TGTGCCAGCAGCCAAGACGAGCAAAACAGGGGCACTGAAGCTTTCTTT
TRBV2	-	TRBJ2-1	-	CASSHRFLYNEQFF	TGTGCCAGCAGTCACAGGTTTTTGTACAATGAGCAGTTCTTC
TRBV5-1	TRBD2	TRBJ2-5	-	CASLTSGGLQETQYF	TGCGCCAGCTTAACTAGCGGGGGACTTCAAGAGACCCAGTACTTC
TRBV5-1	TRBD2	TRBJ2-7	-	CASSLLVAGGDEQYF	TGCGCCAGCAGCTTGCTCGTAGCGGGGGGCGACGAGCAGTACTTC